This passage covers 27 T cell receptor beta chains from one sample sequenced in a study of beta chain features in type 1 diabetes (dated by TCRdb to 2016 to 2019). Libraries were built with the immunoSEQ multiplex PCR assay. The entire isolated RNA was reverse transcribed using the High Capacity cDNA Reverse Transcription Kit, and thus expressed TCRB transcripts were sequenced. Drawn from immuneACCESS, this table holds only the in-frame rearrangements with V and J called that TCRdb kept. Clones are partly lost; checked studies trace under half to an unresolved V gene and leave the rest unexplained. In this sample the table shows fewer than 350,000 clones, about 15% of which occur a single time. Roughly 0.015% of the sample goes to the ten largest clones. The paper's findings and limits, for the study overall: A moderate but significant shortening of TCRB CDR3 length was observed in type 1 diabetes patients in all four CD4+ subsets.

These TCRs' antigens remain unknown. Sequencing was performed on naive CD4+ T cells from blood. In the paper's terms, the cell subset or site label means: true naive CD4+ T cells. The receptors here all came from a man younger than 30 with type 1 diabetes.

The genes are TRBV20-1 and TRBJ1-2; D gene ambiguous. The CDR3 is made up of 11 amino acids. Germline lookup yields CDR1 DFQATT and CDR2 SNEGSKA (reference sequence). V dropped 2 bases and J dropped 8 bases, with 9 bases sitting between them. CDR3 sequence (DNA): TGCAGTGCTAGATCCTACCCGGGCTACACCTTC. Protein sequence: CSARSYPGYTF.

The chain recombines TRBV9 with TRBJ2-3; D ambiguous. CDR3 length: 15 amino acids. CDR1 is SGDLS, CDR2 YYNGEE, per germline. V dropped 0 bases and J dropped 0 bases, with 8 bases sitting between them. CDR3 amino acids: CASSVELVSTDTQYF. For the CDR3, the DNA is TGTGCCAGCAGCGTAGAACTGGTTAGCACAGATACGCAGTATTTT. Supplemented by reference TRBV9 and TRBJ2-3, the full variable domain reads DSGVTQTPKHLITATGQRVTLRCSPRSGDLSVYWYQQSLDQGLQFLIQYYNGEERAKGNILERFSAQQFPDLHSELNLSSLELGDSALYFCASSVELVSTDTQYFGPGTRLTVL.

The CDR3 here is CASSLAVNTEAFF. CDR3 bases: TGTGCCAGCAGCTTGGCTGTGAACACTGAAGCTTTCTTT. The chain recombines TRBV5-5 with TRBJ1-1; D call uncertain. The CDR3 is 13 amino acids. Germline V gives CDR1 SGHKS, CDR2 YYEKEE (reference sequence). V was cut by 0 bases and J by 0 bases, with 3 bases left in between. Together with reference TRBV5-5 and TRBJ1-1, the CDR3 gives the full variable domain: DAGVTQSPTHLIKTRGQQVTLRCSPISGHKSVSWYQQVLGQGPQFIFQYYEKEERGRGNFPDRFSARQFPNYSSELNVNALLLGDSALYLCASSLAVNTEAFFGQGTRLTVV.

In its sample, this clone was seen a few times. The chain has TRBV7-2 and TRBJ1-2; D is possibly TRBD1 (6 bases). The V and J ends lost 5 bases and 8 bases respectively, with 12 bases between them. The CDR3 has 12 amino acids. Germline V gene data show CDR1 as SGHTA and CDR2 as FQGNSA. This CDR3 reads CASSEQGYGYTF. The CDR3 DNA reads TGTGCCAGCAGCGAACAGGGTTACGGCTACACCTTC.

V usage is TRBV30 and J usage is TRBJ2-3; 8 bases are a match to TRBD2. The CDR3 is 17 residues long. Trimming cost V 2 bases and J 2 bases; bases outside gene matches: 12. Per the germline V gene, CDR1 is GTSNPN and CDR2 is SVGIG (reference sequence). The CDR3 DNA follows: TGTGCCTGGAGTTTAATGGGGACTAGTTTATTCACAGATACGCAGTATTTT. Translating gives CAWSLMGTSLFTDTQYF.

The chain employs TRBV5-1 and TRBJ2-5; 11 nucleotides match TRBD2. The germline V gene encodes CDR1 SGHRS and CDR2 YFSETQ. V trimming: 1 base; J trimming: 5 bases; junction bases outside the gene matches: 10. The CDR3 length is 17 residues. CDR3 sequence (DNA): TGCGCCAGCAGCTTGACTAGCGGGAGACCCCGGGAGGAGACCCAGTACTTC. Translated, it gives CASSLTSGRPREETQYF.

This clone was seen a handful of times. This chain connects TRBV28 to TRBJ2-1; TRBD2 matches at 9 bases. CDR1 MDHEN and CDR2 SYDVKM come from the germline V gene. J was trimmed by 7 bases and V by 10 bases; bases with no gene match: 8. This CDR3 region has 13 residues. The CDR3 reads CATCAAGGNEQFF. CDR3 bases: TGTGCCACTTGTGCGGCGGGAGGGAATGAGCAGTTCTTC.

This rearrangement joins TRBV28 to TRBJ2-1, with TRBD2 matching over 10 bases. Germline values: CDR1 MDHEN, CDR2 SYDVKM. This CDR3 is built from 17 residues. Trimming at V came to 5 bases and at J to 5 bases, leaving 12 bases not matched to a gene. CDR3 in DNA: TGTGCCAGCAGTCTAAGTTTGAGCGGGAGGGCACACAATGAGCAGTTCTTC. It encodes CASSLSLSGRAHNEQFF.

V usage is TRBV27 and J usage is TRBJ2-7; tentatively, D is TRBD1 (6 bases). The CDR3 contains 15 residues. V was pared by 0 bases and J by 0 bases, with 9 bases between. CDR1 is MNHEY, CDR2 SMNVEV, per germline (reference sequence). The CDR3 loop reads CASSLSRGLSYEQYF. The CDR3 nucleotides are TGTGCCAGCAGTTTATCCAGGGGTCTCTCCTACGAGCAGTACTTC.

V is TRBV11-2 and J is TRBJ2-1; 9 nucleotides align to TRBD2. The CDR3 runs to 17 residues. Germline V gene lookup returns CDR1 SGHAT and CDR2 FQNNGV. The V gene end was trimmed by 0 bases and the J gene end by 3 bases; junction bases not matched to a gene: 6. The DNA for the CDR3 is TGTGCCAGCAGCTTAGATCGCGGCGGGGGGGTCTACAATGAGCAGTTCTTC. It is translated as CASSLDRGGGVYNEQFF. Looking up the rest from reference TRBV11-2 and TRBJ2-1 gives the full variable domain: EAGVAQSPRYKIIEKRQSVAFWCNPISGHATLYWYQQILGQGPKLLIQFQNNGVVDDSQLPKDRFSAERLKGVDSTLKIQPAKLEDSAVYLCASSLDRGGGVYNEQFFGPGTRLTVL.

A few counts support this clone. This chain joins TRBV19 and TRBJ1-2, with TRBD1 identical over 7 bases. Per the germline V gene, CDR1 is LNHDA and CDR2 is SQIVND (reference sequence). The CDR3 is 14 residues long. With 5 bases clipped from V and 6 bases from J, the junction kept 9 bases outside the gene matches. The CDR3 DNA follows: TGTGCCAGTAGTCATCCGGGACAGAAGAATGGCTACACCTTC. This codes for CASSHPGQKNGYTF.

J is TRBJ2-1 and V is TRBV5-1; D is perhaps TRBD2 (6 bases). The CDR3 has 15 amino acids. Germline V gene lookup returns CDR1 SGHRS and CDR2 YFSETQ. Trimming removed 0 bases from V and 11 bases from J, with 18 bases in between. The CDR3 sequence is CASSLGLFGSRKQFF. Here the CDR3 DNA reads TGCGCCAGCAGCTTGGGGCTTTTCGGGAGCCGAAAGCAGTTCTTC.

The V and J genes are TRBV30 and TRBJ1-2, with no clear D. CDR1 and CDR2 from the germline V gene are GTSNPN and SVGIG (reference sequence). This CDR3 contains 14 residues. V lost 0 bases and J 7 bases, leaving 15 bases between the germline ends. CDR3 sequence (DNA): TGTGCCTGGAGTGTCTCGGCGGCTACCCCTGGCTACACCTTC. As protein: CAWSVSAATPGYTF.

J is TRBJ2-6 and V is TRBV11-2, with D maybe TRBD1 (6 bases). CDR1 and CDR2 from the germline V gene are SGHAT and FQNNGV. The CDR3 has 18 amino acids. V dropped 6 bases and J dropped 0 bases, with 18 bases sitting between them. The CDR3: CASRHNRVLVSGANVLTF. The CDR3 DNA is TGTGCCAGCAGACATAACAGGGTTCTCGTCTCTGGGGCCAACGTCCTGACTTTC.

The V call is TRBV2, the J call TRBJ2-1; 9 nucleotides line up with TRBD2. The CDR3 has 15 residues. Germline V gene data show CDR1 as SNHLY and CDR2 as FYNNEI. V shed 8 bases and J 4 bases; nucleotides not matched to a gene: 9. The DNA for the CDR3 is TGTGCCAGCCTAGGCCTAGCGGGACGTTACAATGAGCAGTTCTTC. Its protein product is CASLGLAGRYNEQFF. The whole variable domain, filled in from reference TRBV2 and TRBJ2-1, reads EPEVTQTPSHQVTQMGQEVILRCVPISNHLYFYWYRQILGQKVEFLVSFYNNEISEKSEIFDDQFSVERPDGSNFTLKIRSTKLEDSAMYFCASLGLAGRYNEQFFGPGTRLTVL.

This chain joins TRBV2 and TRBJ2-7; 8 nucleotides line up with TRBD1. The CDR3 is made up of 18 amino acids. The V segment lost 6 bases and the J segment 0 bases; nucleotides outside the gene matches: 16. Germline CDR1 reads SNHLY; CDR2 reads FYNNEI. Here the CDR3 reads CASSGKVGTGGASYEQYF. CDR3 DNA: TGTGCCAGCAGCGGGAAGGTGGGGACAGGTGGGGCCTCCTACGAGCAGTACTTC.

The chain combines TRBV7-6 with TRBJ2-2; possibly TRBD2 for D (5 bases). V shed 1 base and J shed 3 bases, with 15 bases lying between them. CDR3 size: 17 residues. Germline V lookup: CDR1 SGHVS, CDR2 FNYEAQ. CDR3 sequence: CASSLERYGPYTGELFF. The CDR3 bases are TGTGCCAGCAGCTTAGAGCGGTACGGGCCCTACACCGGGGAGCTGTTTTTT.

This clone was seen a single time. The gene calls are TRBV18 and TRBJ1-5; D not resolved. From germline, CDR1 is KGHSH and CDR2 LQKENI. This CDR3 comprises 14 residues. V was pared by 3 bases and J by 11 bases, with 17 bases between. The CDR3 DNA sequence: TGTGCCAGCTCACCCCCCGGTTCGGAGTCAGCCCAGCATTTT. Translation: CASSPPGSESAQHF.

The V and J genes are TRBV9 and TRBJ1-2; 9 nucleotides align to TRBD1. CDR1 is SGDLS, CDR2 YYNGEE, per germline. Unmatched junction bases numbered 4, after V lost 3 bases and J lost 4 bases. This CDR3 has 14 residues. In DNA, the CDR3 is TGTGCCAGCAGCGCCGGGACAGGGAGCTATGGCTACACCTTC. This sequence encodes CASSAGTGSYGYTF.

V gene TRBV5-4 combines with J gene TRBJ2-1; 9 bases fit TRBD2. The CDR3 has 16 amino acids. CDR1 and CDR2 (germline): SGHNT, YYREEE (reference sequence). The trim removed 3 bases at V and 4 bases at J, leaving 8 bases unmatched. The CDR3 loop is CASSSGGGGVYNEQFF. Here the CDR3 DNA reads TGTGCCAGCAGCTCAGGAGGCGGGGGGGTTTACAATGAGCAGTTCTTC.

This clone was seen a few times. The chain employs TRBV11-2 and TRBJ2-5; tentatively, D is TRBD1 (6 bases). With 2 bases removed from V and 3 bases from J, the gap between germline ends came to 10 bases. CDR3 size: 14 residues. The germline V gene encodes CDR1 SGHAT and CDR2 FQNNGV. CDR3 sequence reads: CASSLTAGEETQYF. DNA for the CDR3: TGTGCCAGCAGCTTAACGGCAGGGGAAGAGACCCAGTACTTC. Variable domain in full (rest from reference TRBV11-2 and TRBJ2-5): EAGVAQSPRYKIIEKRQSVAFWCNPISGHATLYWYQQILGQGPKLLIQFQNNGVVDDSQLPKDRFSAERLKGVDSTLKIQPAKLEDSAVYLCASSLTAGEETQYFGPGTRLLVL.

This chain uses TRBV6-6 with TRBJ2-7, with D possibly matching TRBD1 (6 bases). There are 13 residues in the CDR3. V lost 4 bases and J lost 7, with 14 bases in between. Germline V gene lookup returns CDR1 MNHNY and CDR2 SVGAGI (reference sequence). CDR3 region: CASSWTRGGEQYF. DNA of the CDR3: TGTGCCAGCAGTTGGACCAGGGGTGGAGAGCAGTACTTC.

DNA of the CDR3: TGTGCCAGCAGCAAAGCGAAGGGGGTGCCCTACGAGCAGTACTTC. Translated, it gives CASSKAKGVPYEQYF. The chain combines TRBV21-1 with TRBJ2-7; TRBD1 is the table's D call and was not checked against the DNA. TRBV21-1 counts as a pseudogene. This CDR3 comprises 15 residues.

This clone was found a few times. The CDR3 DNA reads as TGTGCCGGCTACGGACTAGCGGGAGCGGCCTACAATGAGCAGTTCTTC. It encodes CAGYGLAGAAYNEQFF. The V and J genes are TRBV30 and TRBJ2-1; TRBD2 aligns across 13 bases. Trimming at V came to 8 bases and at J to 2 bases, leaving 9 bases not matched to a gene. Per the germline V gene, CDR1 is GTSNPN and CDR2 is SVGIG (reference sequence). The CDR3 runs 16 residues.

The chain employs TRBV28 and TRBJ2-7; the match to TRBD1 covers 7 bases. Losses at the gene ends were 3 bases for V and 6 bases for J; bases not matched to a gene: 5. The CDR3 is made up of 13 amino acids. Germline loops: CDR1 MDHEN, CDR2 SYDVKM. The CDR3 region has the DNA TGTGCCAGCAGTTTTAGGGACAGTTCCGAGCAGTACTTC. It encodes CASSFRDSSEQYF.

The V gene is TRBV7-9, the J gene TRBJ2-1, with D possibly being TRBD2 (5 bases). The CDR3 has 12 amino acids. The V gene's germline CDR1 is SEHNR and CDR2 FQNEAQ (reference sequence). V lost 3 bases and J 8 bases, leaving 8 bases between the germline ends. The CDR3: CASSFKEDEQFF. CDR3 sequence (DNA): TGTGCCAGCAGCTTTAAGGAGGATGAGCAGTTCTTC.

The V call is TRBV7-9, the J call TRBJ2-7, with D possibly matching TRBD2 (5 bases). The V gene's germline CDR1 is SEHNR and CDR2 FQNEAQ (reference sequence). Trimming shortened V by 5 bases and J by 0 bases, and 5 bases separated the two germline ends. This CDR3 has 12 residues. CDR3 coding DNA: TGTGCCAGCAGCGGGAGCTCCTACGAGCAGTACTTC. It yields the protein CASSGSSYEQYF.